The next 32 T cell receptor beta chains were all read from a single sample in a study of T cell responses to AZD1222 COVID-19 vaccine. TCRdb keeps only in-frame clones here, not all; method: immunoSEQ multiplex PCR. This sample has some 180,000 clones, with over 80% found just once. This sample comprised peripheral blood, obtained 28 days after the second dose of the MenACWY control vaccine. These receptor sequences come from an adult who received the MenACWY meningococcal vaccine as a control.

The chain has TRBV18 and TRBJ2-7; perhaps TRBD1 as D (7 bases). Trimming pared 3 bases from V and 7 bases from J, leaving 16 bases between. The CDR3 has 14 residues. CDR1 KGHSH and CDR2 LQKENI come from the germline V gene. As DNA, the CDR3 is TGTGCCAGCTCACCTGGCCCAGGGGGGCGTGAGCAGTACTTC. Amino acid sequence: CASSPGPGGREQYF.

This clone was counted a few times. The genes are TRBV7-2 and TRBJ1-4; D unclear. Germline V gene lookup returns CDR1 SGHTA and CDR2 FQGNSA. V gave up 5 bases and J gave up 3 bases, with 10 bases separating them. The CDR3 is 14 residues long. CDR3 sequence: CASSLGSPNEKLFF. DNA of the CDR3: TGTGCCAGCAGCCTGGGTTCGCCTAATGAAAAACTGTTTTTT.

V is TRBV2 and J is TRBJ1-2, with TRBD1 matching over 7 bases. Germline CDR1 is SNHLY and CDR2 is FYNNEI. The V segment lost 3 bases and the J segment 8 bases; nucleotides outside the gene matches: 15. The CDR3 spans 16 residues. The CDR3 here is CASSELRGGAESGYTF. The CDR3 coding sequence is TGTGCCAGCAGTGAGCTCAGGGGGGGCGCAGAGTCGGGCTACACCTTC.

The sample holds one count of this clone. The chain employs TRBV20-1 and TRBJ2-7; D unclear. Trimming took 4 bases from V and 6 from J, leaving 10 bases between them. This CDR3 comprises 11 residues. CDR1 is DFQATT, CDR2 SNEGSKA, per germline (reference sequence). In DNA, the CDR3 is TGCAGTGCTAAGGTCGGGTCCGAGCAGTACTTC. It specifies CSAKVGSEQYF.

This clone was seen a handful of times. The V gene is TRBV16, the J gene TRBJ1-1; possibly TRBD1 for D (5 bases). The CDR3 covers 13 residues. Trimming pared 3 bases from V and 1 base from J, leaving 6 bases between. CDR1 and CDR2 (germline): KGHSY, FQNENV. The CDR3 sequence: CASSQTANTEAFF. CDR3 DNA sequence: TGTGCCAGCAGCCAGACAGCGAACACTGAAGCTTTCTTT.

The chain combines TRBV19 with TRBJ1-1, with 8 bases fitting TRBD1. The CDR3 sequence is 14 residues long. Germline V lookup: CDR1 LNHDA, CDR2 SQIVND (reference sequence). The ends lost 5 bases at V and 1 base at J; junction bases unmatched: 3. CDR3 loop: CASSADRGNTEAFF. The CDR3 bases are TGTGCCAGTAGTGCCGACAGGGGGAACACTGAAGCTTTCTTT.

CDR3 sequence: CASSYREYSNQPQHF. CDR3 nucleotides: TGTGCCAGCAGTTATCGGGAATATAGCAATCAGCCCCAGCATTTT. The chain recombines TRBV6-2 or TRBV6-3 with TRBJ1-5; no firm D call. Germline lookup yields CDR1 MNHEY and CDR2 SVGEGT. V was pared by 3 bases and J by 0 bases, with 9 bases between. CDR3 length equals 15 residues.

This clone was recorded only once. The genes are TRBV7-8 and TRBJ1-5, with D unresolved. The CDR3 totals 15 residues. In germline, CDR1 is SGHVS, CDR2 FQNEAQ. The ends were cut back, 1 base at V and 4 bases at J, with 11 bases in the middle. The DNA of the CDR3 is TGTGCCAGCAGCTTAGGAATACCAAGGAATCAGCCCCAGCATTTT. Protein product: CASSLGIPRNQPQHF.

This clone was seen once. The V gene is TRBV12-3 or TRBV12-4, the J gene TRBJ1-2; D might be TRBD1 (5 bases). The CDR3 extends over 13 amino acids. V lost 0 bases and J 6 bases, leaving 8 bases between the germline ends. CDR3 amino acids: CASSLAGEHGYTF. The CDR3 region has the DNA TGTGCCAGCAGTTTAGCAGGGGAGCATGGCTACACCTTC.

The chain uses TRBV20-1 and TRBJ1-5; maybe TRBD1 (6 bases). The CDR3 length is 13 residues. Germline V gene sequence: CDR1 DFQATT, CDR2 SNEGSKA (reference sequence). V lost 3 bases to trimming and J lost 5 bases, with 11 bases between them. The CDR3 loop reads CSASAEGDQPQHF. The CDR3, as DNA: TGCAGTGCTAGTGCGGAGGGGGATCAGCCCCAGCATTTT.

The rearrangement uses TRBV19 and TRBJ1-1; 9 nucleotides line up with TRBD1. Losses at the gene ends were 5 bases for V and 1 base for J; bases not matched to a gene: 14. Germline CDR1 LNHDA, CDR2 SQIVND (reference sequence). CDR3 size: 18 residues. In DNA form, the CDR3 reads TGTGCCAGTAGTCCCGAATACCGGACAGGGGCAAGGAACACTGAAGCTTTCTTT. The encoded protein is CASSPEYRTGARNTEAFF.

The chain is built from TRBV7-8 and TRBJ2-2; possible D gene TRBD2, 7 bases. Trimming took off 4 bases at V and 4 bases at J, with 13 bases between the two ends. The CDR3 covers 15 residues. Looked up from germline, CDR1 is SGHVS and CDR2 is FQNEAQ. The CDR3 loop reads CASSSGGLGTGELFF. The CDR3 coding sequence is TGTGCCAGCAGCTCCGGGGGGCTGGGCACCGGGGAGCTGTTTTTT.

J is TRBJ2-2 and V is TRBV5-6, with no clear D. V dropped 1 base and J dropped 3 bases, with 4 bases sitting between them. This CDR3 is 13 amino acids long. CDR1 and CDR2 (germline): SGHDT, YYEEEE. The CDR3 region has the DNA TGTGCCAGCAGCTTGTGGTACACCGGGGAGCTGTTTTTT. Amino acids: CASSLWYTGELFF. Filled out from reference TRBV5-6 and TRBJ2-2, the complete variable domain reads DAGVTQSPTHLIKTRGQQVTLRCSPKSGHDTVSWYQQALGQGPQFIFQYYEEEERQRGNFPDRFSGHQFPNYSSELNVNALLLGDSALYLCASSLWYTGELFFGEGSRLTVL.

V gene TRBV5-1 combines with J gene TRBJ1-2, with 10 positions matching TRBD1. The V segment lost 4 bases and the J segment 7 bases; nucleotides outside the gene matches: 13. This CDR3 spans 16 amino acids. Per the germline V gene, CDR1 is SGHRS and CDR2 is YFSETQ. The CDR3 here is CASSKDPGQGLFGYTF. The CDR3 nucleotides read TGCGCCAGCAGCAAAGACCCGGGACAGGGGCTTTTTGGCTACACCTTC. Complete variable domain (other parts from reference TRBV5-1 and TRBJ1-2): KAGVTQTPRYLIKTRGQQVTLSCSPISGHRSVSWYQQTPGQGLQFLFEYFSETQRNKGNFPGRFSGRQFSNSRSEMNVSTLELGDSALYLCASSKDPGQGLFGYTFGSGTRLTVV.

In DNA form, the CDR3 reads TGTGCCATCAGTGAGTCGACTAGCGGGAGCCGTGGAGATACGCAGTATTTT. The encoded protein is CAISESTSGSRGDTQYF. The gene calls are TRBV10-3 and TRBJ2-3; 12 nucleotides align to TRBD2. Trimming took 0 bases from V and 5 from J; bases not matched to a gene: 6. Germline V gene lookup returns CDR1 ENHRY and CDR2 SYGVKD. The CDR3 spans 17 residues.

This chain joins TRBV5-5 and TRBJ1-1; 8 bases are a match to TRBD1. V lost 0 bases and J lost 4; bases outside the gene matches: 5. The CDR3 loop spans 15 amino acids. The V gene's germline CDR1 is SGHKS and CDR2 YYEKEE (reference sequence). The CDR3 here is CASSLGGRGLTEAFF. The CDR3 nucleotides read TGTGCCAGCAGCTTGGGGGGCAGGGGGCTCACTGAAGCTTTCTTT. Supplemented by reference TRBV5-5 and TRBJ1-1, the full variable domain reads DAGVTQSPTHLIKTRGQQVTLRCSPISGHKSVSWYQQVLGQGPQFIFQYYEKEERGRGNFPDRFSARQFPNYSSELNVNALLLGDSALYLCASSLGGRGLTEAFFGQGTRLTVV.

The CDR3 spells CASIYGQGRDNEKLFF. In DNA, the CDR3 is TGTGCCAGCATTTATGGACAGGGGCGAGATAATGAAAAACTGTTTTTT. V is TRBV6-5 and J is TRBJ1-4; 9 nucleotides agree with TRBD1. Germline assignment: CDR1 MNHEY and CDR2 SVGAGI. V trimming: 7 bases; J trimming: 4 bases; junction bases outside the gene matches: 10. The CDR3 loop spans 16 amino acids.

The chain carries TRBV28 and TRBJ1-3; D is unresolved. Germline lookup yields CDR1 MDHEN and CDR2 SYDVKM. V was cut by 8 bases and J by 0 bases, with 11 bases left in between. The CDR3 loop spans 14 amino acids. The CDR3 coding sequence is TGTGCCAGCTCACTGCCGTTCTCTGGAAACACCATATATTTT. Protein: CASSLPFSGNTIYF.

This clone was seen just once. DNA for the CDR3: TGTGCCAGCAGTTACGACCTCTCCTACGAGCAGTACTTC. This codes for CASSYDLSYEQYF. The chain combines TRBV6-2 or TRBV6-3 with TRBJ2-7; no definite D call. The germline V and J ends were trimmed by 2 bases and 0 bases, with 5 bases remaining between them. CDR1 and CDR2 (germline): MNHEY, SVGEGT. This CDR3 contains 13 residues.

The chain joins TRBV12-3 or TRBV12-4 to TRBJ1-2; D is unclear. V gave up 7 bases and J gave up 5 bases, with 11 bases separating them. This CDR3 has 12 amino acids. CDR3: CASTGRPYGYTF. CDR3 DNA: TGTGCCAGCACCGGACGGCCTTATGGCTACACCTTC.

This chain connects TRBV5-4 to TRBJ1-6, with 7 bases that match TRBD1. V lost 2 bases to trimming and J lost 8 bases; unmatched junction nucleotides: 4. The CDR3 covers 14 residues. Per the germline V gene, CDR1 is SGHNT and CDR2 is YYREEE (reference sequence). CDR3 residues: CASSFQGVDSPLHF. The CDR3 nucleotides are TGTGCCAGCAGCTTTCAGGGGGTGGATTCACCCCTCCACTTT.

In its sample, this clone was seen a few times. V is TRBV5-6 and J is TRBJ2-2; 8 bases align to TRBD2. The length of the CDR3 is 16 residues. Germline lookup yields CDR1 SGHDT and CDR2 YYEEEE. V dropped 0 bases and J dropped 4; count of bases not matched to a gene: 5. The CDR3 sequence: CASSLGGGYLTGELFF. The CDR3 nucleotides read TGTGCCAGCAGCTTGGGCGGGGGGTATCTCACCGGGGAGCTGTTTTTT.

The chain is built from TRBV5-4 and TRBJ1-2; weak D call: TRBD1 (5 bases). Trimming shortened V by 1 base and J by 0 bases, and 7 bases separated the two germline ends. The CDR3 sequence is 14 residues long. Per germline, CDR1 SGHNT and CDR2 YYREEE (reference sequence). This CDR3 is CASSLKGANYGYTF. CDR3 nucleotides: TGTGCCAGCAGCTTGAAAGGGGCTAACTATGGCTACACCTTC. Complete variable domain (other parts from reference TRBV5-4 and TRBJ1-2): ETGVTQSPTHLIKTRGQQVTLRCSSQSGHNTVSWYQQALGQGPQFIFQYYREEENGRGNFPPRFSGLQFPNYSSELNVNALELDDSALYLCASSLKGANYGYTFGSGTRLTVV.

This chain joins TRBV4-1 and TRBJ1-2; no definite D call. Germline CDR1 and CDR2: MGHRA and YSYEKL. The CDR3 totals 14 residues. V lost 4 bases, J lost 6 bases, and 15 bases lay in between. In nucleotides, the CDR3 is TGCGCCAGCAGCCCACGAGGGCTCTACCATGGCTACACCTTC. Its protein is CASSPRGLYHGYTF.

This chain links TRBV2 with TRBJ1-2; weak D call: TRBD1 (5 bases). The V gene lost 9 bases and the J gene lost 10 bases, with 15 bases spanning the gap. Germline CDR1 SNHLY, CDR2 FYNNEI. There are 11 residues in the CDR3. CDR3 amino acids: CARSGESDYTF. The CDR3 DNA sequence: TGTGCCAGGTCGGGGGAGTCTGACTACACCTTC.

This chain joins TRBV6-1 and TRBJ1-1; D is perhaps TRBD1 (5 bases). Germline CDR1 and CDR2: MNHNS and SASEGT. Trimming removed 3 bases at V and 0 bases at J, with 11 bases between. This CDR3 contains 15 residues. CDR3 bases: TGTGCCAGCAGTGACCCCGGGACCGTGAACACTGAAGCTTTCTTT. This sequence encodes CASSDPGTVNTEAFF.

This clone turned up a few times. This chain joins TRBV5-4 and TRBJ1-6; 7 nucleotides agree with TRBD1. CDR1 SGHNT and CDR2 YYREEE come from the germline V gene (reference sequence). The CDR3 consists of 15 residues. J gave up 7 bases and V 5 bases, and 9 bases lay outside the gene matches. The CDR3 coding sequence is TGTGCCAGCAGGTCCATGGGACAGACAAATTCACCCCTCCACTTT. Protein: CASRSMGQTNSPLHF.

The chain combines TRBV27 with TRBJ2-2; D might be TRBD2 (5 bases). The V gene lost 3 bases and the J gene lost 6 bases, with 14 bases spanning the gap. Germline values: CDR1 MNHEY, CDR2 SMNVEV (reference sequence). The CDR3 consists of 15 residues. The CDR3 here is CASSFLSSISGELFF. CDR3 bases: TGTGCCAGCAGTTTCCTTTCTAGCATATCCGGGGAGCTGTTTTTT.

V and J are TRBV7-3 and TRBJ1-5, with a tentative D call TRBD1 (5 bases). Trimming cost V 7 bases and J 0 bases, with 10 bases left between them. The CDR3 contains 14 residues. The germline CDR1 and CDR2 sequences are SGHTA and FQGTGA. CDR3 sequence (DNA): TGTGCCAGCAAAGACAGAAATAGCAATCAGCCCCAGCATTTT. This encodes CASKDRNSNQPQHF.

This clone has a single count. J is TRBJ1-2 and V is TRBV7-7; 9 nucleotides align to TRBD1. J gave up 5 bases and V 8 bases, and 3 bases lay outside the gene matches. This CDR3 contains 12 residues. Looked up from germline, CDR1 is SSHAT and CDR2 is FNYEAQ (reference sequence). The CDR3, as DNA: TGTGCCAGCCTGGGACAGGGTTATGGCTACACCTTC. Amino acid sequence: CASLGQGYGYTF.

This clone was counted a single time. This chain uses TRBV30 with TRBJ1-2; D possibly corresponds to TRBD1 (5 bases). This CDR3 has 13 residues. Germline assignment: CDR1 GTSNPN and CDR2 SVGIG (reference sequence). V gave up 5 bases and J gave up 3 bases, with 13 bases separating them. CDR3 residues: CAWVLRGHYGYTF. In DNA form, the CDR3 reads TGTGCCTGGGTTTTACGGGGACACTATGGCTACACCTTC.

The chain recombines TRBV3-1 (or the pseudogene TRBV3-2) with TRBJ2-1; a possible D gene is TRBD2 (6 bases). The CDR3 loop spans 15 amino acids. CDR1 LGHDT and CDR2 YNNKEL come from the germline V gene (reference sequence). V lost 4 bases to trimming and J lost 9 bases, with 19 bases between them. The CDR3 sequence is CASSLVEGPFGEQFF. As DNA, the CDR3 is TGTGCCAGCAGCCTCGTGGAGGGCCCCTTTGGTGAGCAGTTCTTC.